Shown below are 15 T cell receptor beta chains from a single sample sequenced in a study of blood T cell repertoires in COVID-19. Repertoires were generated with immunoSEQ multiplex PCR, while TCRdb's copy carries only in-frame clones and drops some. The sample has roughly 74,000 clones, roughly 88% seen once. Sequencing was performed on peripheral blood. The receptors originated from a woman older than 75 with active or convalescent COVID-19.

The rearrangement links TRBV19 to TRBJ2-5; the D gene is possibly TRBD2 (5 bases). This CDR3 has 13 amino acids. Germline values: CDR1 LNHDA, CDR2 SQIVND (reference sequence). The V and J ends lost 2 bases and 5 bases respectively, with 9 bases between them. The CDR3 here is CASSIRGVETQYF. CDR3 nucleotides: TGTGCCAGTAGTATACGGGGAGTGGAGACCCAGTACTTC.

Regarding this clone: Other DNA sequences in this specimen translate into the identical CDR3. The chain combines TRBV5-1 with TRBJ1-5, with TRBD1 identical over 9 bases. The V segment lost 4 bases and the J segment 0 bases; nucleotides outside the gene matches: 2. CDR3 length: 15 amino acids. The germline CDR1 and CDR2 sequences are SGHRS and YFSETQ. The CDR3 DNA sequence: TGCGCCAGCAGCCTGGACAGGGGTAGCAATCAGCCCCAGCATTTT. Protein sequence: CASSLDRGSNQPQHF. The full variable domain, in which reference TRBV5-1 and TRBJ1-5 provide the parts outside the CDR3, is KAGVTQTPRYLIKTRGQQVTLSCSPISGHRSVSWYQQTPGQGLQFLFEYFSETQRNKGNFPGRFSGRQFSNSRSEMNVSTLELGDSALYLCASSLDRGSNQPQHFGDGTRLSIL.

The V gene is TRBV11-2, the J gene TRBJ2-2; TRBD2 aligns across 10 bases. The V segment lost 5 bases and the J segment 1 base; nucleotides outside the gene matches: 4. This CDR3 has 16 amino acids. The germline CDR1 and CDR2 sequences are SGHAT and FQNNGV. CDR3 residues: CASSPTSGMNTGELFF. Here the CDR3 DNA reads TGTGCCAGCAGCCCCACTAGCGGGATGAACACCGGGGAGCTGTTTTTT.

The CDR3 nucleotides are TGTGCCAGCAGCGTCCGAGGACAGAGCTCCTACAATGAGCAGTTCTTC. This codes for CASSVRGQSSYNEQFF. V gene TRBV9 combines with J gene TRBJ2-1; possible D gene TRBD1, 6 bases. V lost 2 bases to trimming and J lost 0 bases, with 12 bases between them. The CDR3 covers 16 residues. The germline gives CDR1 SGDLS, CDR2 YYNGEE.

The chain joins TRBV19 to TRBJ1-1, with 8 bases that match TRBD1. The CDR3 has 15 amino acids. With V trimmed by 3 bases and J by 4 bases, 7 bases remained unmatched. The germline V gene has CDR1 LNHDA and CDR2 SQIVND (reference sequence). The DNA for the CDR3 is TGTGCCAGTAGTATTCAGCAGGGGGCTGGCACTGAAGCTTTCTTT. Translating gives CASSIQQGAGTEAFF.

The CDR3 loop is CASSPIGQGDYGYTF. CDR3 DNA sequence: TGTGCCAGCAGCCCGATCGGACAGGGGGACTATGGCTACACCTTC. This chain joins TRBV5-6 and TRBJ1-2; 10 nucleotides line up with TRBD1. Germline CDR1 SGHDT, CDR2 YYEEEE. The junction had 6 bases not matched to a gene; V was cut back by 4 bases and J by 3 bases. CDR3 length: 15 residues.

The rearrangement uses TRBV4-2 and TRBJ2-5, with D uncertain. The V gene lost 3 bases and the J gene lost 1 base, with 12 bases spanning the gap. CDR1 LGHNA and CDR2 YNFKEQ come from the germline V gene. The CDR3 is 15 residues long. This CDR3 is CASSQVGMSQETQYF. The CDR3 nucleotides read TGTGCCAGCAGCCAGGTTGGTATGAGCCAAGAGACCCAGTACTTC.

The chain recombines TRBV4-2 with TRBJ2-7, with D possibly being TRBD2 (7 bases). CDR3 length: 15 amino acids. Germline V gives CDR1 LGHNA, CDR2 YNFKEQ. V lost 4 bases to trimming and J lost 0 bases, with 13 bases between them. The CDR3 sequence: CASSRGGSNSYEQYF. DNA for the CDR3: TGTGCCAGCAGCCGGGGGGGCAGTAACTCCTACGAGCAGTACTTC.

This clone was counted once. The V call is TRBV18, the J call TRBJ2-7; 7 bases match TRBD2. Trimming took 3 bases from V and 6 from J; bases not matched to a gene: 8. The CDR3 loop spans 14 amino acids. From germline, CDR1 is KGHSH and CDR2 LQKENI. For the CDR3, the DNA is TGTGCCAGCTCACCTCTAGCGGAGAAGGGCGAGCAGTACTTC. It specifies CASSPLAEKGEQYF.

CDR3 region: CASSLADRDFYGYTF. The CDR3 DNA reads as TGTGCCAGCAGCTTAGCGGACAGGGATTTCTATGGCTACACCTTC. The chain is built from TRBV7-2 and TRBJ1-2; 8 nucleotides align to TRBD1. The CDR3 has 15 residues. After removal of 0 bases from V and 4 bases from J, the junction contained 4 bases not matched to a gene. From germline, CDR1 is SGHTA and CDR2 FQGNSA.

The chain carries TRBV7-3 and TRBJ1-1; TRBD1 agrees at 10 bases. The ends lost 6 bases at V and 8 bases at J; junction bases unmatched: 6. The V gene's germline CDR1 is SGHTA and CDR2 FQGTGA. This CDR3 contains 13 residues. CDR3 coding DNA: TGTGCCAGCAGTTCGGGACAGGGGACCGAAGCTTTCTTT. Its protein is CASSSGQGTEAFF.

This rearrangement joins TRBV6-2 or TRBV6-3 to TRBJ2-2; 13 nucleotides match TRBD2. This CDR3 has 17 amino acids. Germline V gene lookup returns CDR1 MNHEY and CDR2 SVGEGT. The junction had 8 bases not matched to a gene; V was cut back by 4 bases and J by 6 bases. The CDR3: CASSSDRLAGGSGELFF. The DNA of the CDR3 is TGTGCCAGCAGTTCCGACCGACTAGCGGGAGGCTCCGGGGAGCTGTTTTTT.

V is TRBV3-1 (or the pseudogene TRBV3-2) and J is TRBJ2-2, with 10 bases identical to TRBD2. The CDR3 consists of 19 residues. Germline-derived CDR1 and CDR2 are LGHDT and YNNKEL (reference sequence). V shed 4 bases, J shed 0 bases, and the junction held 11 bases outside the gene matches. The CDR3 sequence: CASSRTLAGGLSNTGELFF. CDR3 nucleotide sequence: TGTGCCAGCAGCCGAACCTTAGCGGGGGGCCTCTCGAACACCGGGGAGCTGTTTTTT.

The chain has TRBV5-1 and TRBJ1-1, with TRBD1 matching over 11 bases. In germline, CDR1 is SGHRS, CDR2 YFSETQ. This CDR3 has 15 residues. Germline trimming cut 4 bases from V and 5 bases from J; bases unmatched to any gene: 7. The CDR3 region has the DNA TGCGCCAGCAGCGGGAGGGACAGGGGGACTACTGAAGCTTTCTTT. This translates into CASSGRDRGTTEAFF.

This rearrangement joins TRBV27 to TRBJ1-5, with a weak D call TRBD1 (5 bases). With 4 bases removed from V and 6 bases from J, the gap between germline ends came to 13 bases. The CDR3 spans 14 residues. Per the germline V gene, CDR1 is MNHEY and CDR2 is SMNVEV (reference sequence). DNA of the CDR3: TGTGCCAGCAGTTCCCGACAGATAGGTCAGCCCCAGCATTTT. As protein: CASSSRQIGQPQHF.